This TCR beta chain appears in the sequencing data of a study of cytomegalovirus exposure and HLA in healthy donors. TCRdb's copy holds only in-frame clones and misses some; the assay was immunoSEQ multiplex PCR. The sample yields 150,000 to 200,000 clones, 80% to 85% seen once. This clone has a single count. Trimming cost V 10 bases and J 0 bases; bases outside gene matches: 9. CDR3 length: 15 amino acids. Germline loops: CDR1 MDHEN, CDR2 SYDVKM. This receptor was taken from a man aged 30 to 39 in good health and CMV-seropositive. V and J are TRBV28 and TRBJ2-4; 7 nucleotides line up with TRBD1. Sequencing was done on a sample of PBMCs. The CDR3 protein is CATAQGTVAKNIQYF. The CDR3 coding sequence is TGTGCCACTGCACAGGGGACCGTAGCCAAAAACATTCAGTACTTC. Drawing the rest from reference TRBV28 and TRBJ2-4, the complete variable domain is DVKVTQSSRYLVKRTGEKVFLECVQDMDHENMFWYRQDPGLGLRLIYFSYDVKMKEKGDIPEGYSVSREKKERFSLILESASTNQTSMYLCATAQGTVAKNIQYFGAGTRLSVL.